This T cell receptor beta chain was documented in a study of T-cell memory formation after mild COVID-19. Study-level points and caveats: Some clones that responded were present in memory (sampled pre-infection), which suggests cross-reactive memory joined. Clones contracting across day 15 to 85 had a balanced CD4/CD8 profile; later expanding clones leaned CD4+.

This CDR3 has 15 amino acids. Germline V gene data show CDR1 as SGHNT and CDR2 as YENEEA. Trimming took off 1 base at V and 4 bases at J, with 14 bases between the two ends. TCRdb passed the 5' RACE reads through MiXCR, listing each CDR3 protein once. The data contain fewer than 450,000 distinct CDR3 sequences, approximately 21% of them singletons. The table lists this clonotype with a few counts. Its antigen is currently unknown. This TCR derives from an adult woman who had mild COVID-19 (a few samples of this study predate the infection). Cell type and time point are not known. Sequenced input: PBMCs or a T cell subset sorted from them (not recorded which). The V call is TRBV11-3, the J call TRBJ2-7; D remains ambiguous. The CDR3 DNA reads TGTGCCAGCAGCTTAGTAGGCAGTACCGCGTACGAGCAGTACTTC. This gives the protein CASSLVGSTAYEQYF.